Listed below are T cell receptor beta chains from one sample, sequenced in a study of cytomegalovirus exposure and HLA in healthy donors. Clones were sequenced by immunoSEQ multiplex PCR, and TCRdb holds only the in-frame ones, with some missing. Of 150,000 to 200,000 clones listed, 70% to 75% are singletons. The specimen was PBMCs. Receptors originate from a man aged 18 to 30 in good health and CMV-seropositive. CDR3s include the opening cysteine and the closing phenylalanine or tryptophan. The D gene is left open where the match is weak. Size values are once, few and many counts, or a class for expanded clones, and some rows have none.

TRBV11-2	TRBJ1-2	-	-	TGTGCCAGCAGCTCTGAGTTGGACAGCTATGGCTACACCTTC	CASSSELDSYGYTF
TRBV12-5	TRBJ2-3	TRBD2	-	TGTGCTAGTGGTTTGGGTATTTTCTGGCGGGGGAGCACAGATACGCAGTATTTT	CASGLGIFWRGSTDTQYF
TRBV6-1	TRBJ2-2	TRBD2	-	TGTGCCAGCAGTGGATTGGCGGGAGACACCGGGGAGCTGTTTTTT	CASSGLAGDTGELFF
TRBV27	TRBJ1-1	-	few	TGTGCCAGCAGTCTCGAGCTGAACACTGAAGCTTTCTTT	CASSLELNTEAFF
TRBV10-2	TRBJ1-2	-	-	TGCGCCAGCAGTGAGTCTTCGTGGGTTAGCGGCGGCTACACCTTC	CASSESSWVSGGYTF
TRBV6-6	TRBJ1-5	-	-	TGTGCCAGCAGTTACAACGGTAATCAGCCCCAGCATTTT	CASSYNGNQPQHF
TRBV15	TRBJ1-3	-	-	TGTGCCACCAGCAGAAGATCGGGGGGGCTGAGAAACACCATATATTTT	CATSRRSGGLRNTIYF
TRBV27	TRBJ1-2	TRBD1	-	TGTGCCAGCAGTCCACAGGGACAGAACTATGGCTACACCTTC	CASSPQGQNYGYTF
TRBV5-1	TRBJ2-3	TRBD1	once	TGCGCCAGCAGCTTGGAACAGGGGGCCGTAAATCTAGGGTGGGATACGCAGTATTTT	CASSLEQGAVNLGWDTQYF
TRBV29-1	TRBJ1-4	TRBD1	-	TGCAGCGTTGCTCAATTTAAAGGGGGCAATAATGAAAAACTGTTTTTT	CSVAQFKGGNNEKLFF
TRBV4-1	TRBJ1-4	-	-	TGCGCCAGCAGCCAAGTAGGGGCTAATGAAAAACTGTTTTTT	CASSQVGANEKLFF
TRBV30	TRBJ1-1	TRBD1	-	TGTGCGTGGTGCCCCAGGGGGTTGAACACTGAAGCTTTCTTT	CAWCPRGLNTEAFF
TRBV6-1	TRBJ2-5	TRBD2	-	TGTGCCAGCAGACCCGGACTAGCGGGTTCGGAGACCCAGTACTTC	CASRPGLAGSETQYF
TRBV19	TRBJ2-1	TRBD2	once	TGTGCCAGTAGTAGGCTAGCGGGAGGGCCGCATGAGCAGTTCTTC	CASSRLAGGPHEQFF
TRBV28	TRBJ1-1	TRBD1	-	TGTGCCAGCAGGGACAGGTTTGGTGGCATGAACACTGAAGCTTTCTTT	CASRDRFGGMNTEAFF
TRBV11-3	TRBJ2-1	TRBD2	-	TGTGCCAGCAGCTTAGTTTCGGGACTAGCGTCCAATGAGCAGTTCTTC	CASSLVSGLASNEQFF
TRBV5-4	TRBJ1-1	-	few	TGTGCCAGCAGCACCAGTATGAACACTGAAGCTTTCTTT	CASSTSMNTEAFF
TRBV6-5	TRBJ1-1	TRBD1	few	TGTGCCAGCAGTTACTCGTTCCAGGGGGACACTGAAGCTTTCTTT	CASSYSFQGDTEAFF
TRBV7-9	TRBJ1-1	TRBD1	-	TGTGCCAGCAGCTTAGAGGGGGCCGCGGAAGCTTTCTTT	CASSLEGAAEAFF
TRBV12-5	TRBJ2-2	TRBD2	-	TGTGCTAGTGGTTTGGTACGGGACGGGGGGGCATTAAACACCGGGGAGCTGTTTTTT	CASGLVRDGGALNTGELFF
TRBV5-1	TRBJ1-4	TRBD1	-	TGCGCCAGCAGCGTGGGACAGCTTAACGATGAAAAACTGTTTTTT	CASSVGQLNDEKLFF
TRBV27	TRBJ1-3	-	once	TGTGCCAGCAGTTTTCAGGGTGGGTCTGGAAACACCATATATTTT	CASSFQGGSGNTIYF
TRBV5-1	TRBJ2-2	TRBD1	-	TGCGCCAGCAGCCAGGACAGGGAGGTTGACACCGGGGAGCTGTTTTTT	CASSQDREVDTGELFF
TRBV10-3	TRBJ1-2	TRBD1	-	TGTGCCATCAGTGAAGAACAGGGGGCGCTTCGCGGCTACACCTTC	CAISEEQGALRGYTF
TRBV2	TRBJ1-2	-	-	TGTGCCAGCCAGGGAGGGAGCATGTCGGGATCTGGCTACACCTTC	CASQGGSMSGSGYTF
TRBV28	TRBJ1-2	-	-	TGTGCCAGCAGTTTATATCCCGATAACACTAGGCCCTATGGCTACACCTTC	CASSLYPDNTRPYGYTF
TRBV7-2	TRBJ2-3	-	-	TGTGCCAGCAGCTTACAGGCCGGCGCGCCAGATACGCAGTATTTT	CASSLQAGAPDTQYF
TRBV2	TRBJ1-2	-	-	TGTGCCTGGACCGGAGAGGGCGATGACAATGGCTACACCTTC	CAWTGEGDDNGYTF
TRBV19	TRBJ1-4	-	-	TGTGCCAGTAGTATATCCCCTCCTCCCGGTGTGGATGAAAAACTGTTTTTT	CASSISPPPGVDEKLFF
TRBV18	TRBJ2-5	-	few	TGTGCCAGCTCACCAAGGTCGCTAGCAGGAGAGACCCAGTACTTC	CASSPRSLAGETQYF
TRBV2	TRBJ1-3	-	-	TGTGCCAGCAGGGGCCTCTCTGGAAACACCATATATTTT	CASRGLSGNTIYF
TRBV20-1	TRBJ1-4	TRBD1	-	TGCAGTGCCACGAGGGGGGGACAGGGACTTTTT	CSATRGGQGLF
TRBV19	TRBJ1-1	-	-	TGTGCCAGTAGTGGACAAGCCAACACTGAAGCTTTCTTT	CASSGQANTEAFF
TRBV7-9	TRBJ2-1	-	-	TGTGCCAGCAGCGAAGGACATCTCCGTGGGTATGAGCAGTTCTTC	CASSEGHLRGYEQFF
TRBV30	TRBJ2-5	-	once	TGTGCCTGGCGGCTCCTCGAGGTAGAGACCCAGTACTTC	CAWRLLEVETQYF
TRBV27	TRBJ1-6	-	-	TGTGCCAGCAGTTTTAGTAACCGTAATTCACCCCTCCACTTT	CASSFSNRNSPLHF
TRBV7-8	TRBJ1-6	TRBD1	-	TGTGCCAGCAGCTTAGACGGAGGTTCAGGGGGCGGTTCACCCCTCCACTTT	CASSLDGGSGGGSPLHF
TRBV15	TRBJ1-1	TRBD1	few	TGTGCCACCAGCAGAGATATCCACAGGGGTGGATTTAACACTGAAGCTTTCTTT	CATSRDIHRGGFNTEAFF
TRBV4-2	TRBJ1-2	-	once	TGTGCCAGCAGCCAAGACCCGGACAGCTTCTATGGCTACACCTTC	CASSQDPDSFYGYTF
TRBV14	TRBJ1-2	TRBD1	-	TGTGCCAGCAGCCGGACGGACAGGCCATATGGCTACACCTTC	CASSRTDRPYGYTF
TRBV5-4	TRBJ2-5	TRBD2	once	TGTGCCAGCAGCTTAGCGGGGATTGGAGAGACCCAGTACTTC	CASSLAGIGETQYF
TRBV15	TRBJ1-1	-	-	TGTGCCACCAGCAGAGATGTGGGGGCAGGGCAGATGAACACTGAAGCTTTCTTT	CATSRDVGAGQMNTEAFF
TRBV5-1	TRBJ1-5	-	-	TGCGCCAGCAGTCCCTACGGACTCGATCAGCCCCAGCATTTT	CASSPYGLDQPQHF
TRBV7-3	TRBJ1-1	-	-	TGTGCCAGCAGCTTAAATACGGGGGCCGGGGGGGAAGCTTTCTTT	CASSLNTGAGGEAFF
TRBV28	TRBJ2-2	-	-	TGTGCCAGCAGTTTTGCGACAGACACCGGGGAGCTGTTTTTT	CASSFATDTGELFF
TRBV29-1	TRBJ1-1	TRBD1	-	TGCAGCGTTGGGGGACAGATTAACACTGAAGCTTTCTTT	CSVGGQINTEAFF
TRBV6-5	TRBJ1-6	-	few	TGTGCCAGCAGTTACAGCGATAATTCACCCCTCCACTTT	CASSYSDNSPLHF
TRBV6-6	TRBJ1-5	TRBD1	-	TGTGCCAGCAAATGGACAGGGGAGAGCAATCAGCCCCAGCATTTT	CASKWTGESNQPQHF
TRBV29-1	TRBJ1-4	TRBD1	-	TGCAGCGTTGCGGACAGGGGCCGTGAAAAACTGTTTTTT	CSVADRGREKLFF
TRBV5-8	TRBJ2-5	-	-	TGTGCCAGCAGCTTGGGATCTAGGTTGGAGACCCAGTACTTC	CASSLGSRLETQYF